This T cell receptor beta chain was sequenced in a study of shared clonotypes between healthy human individuals. CD45RO-negative CD8 cells positively selected for CCR7 made up the naive population, which excluded terminally differentiated effector memory CD45RA+ cells. Clones were read by immunoSEQ multiplex PCR, and TCRdb kept only the in-frame ones, dropping some. The data contain around 700,000 clones, about 91% of them singletons. The CDR3 is 15 residues long. The trim removed 2 bases at V and 4 bases at J, leaving 7 bases unmatched. Germline V CDR1 and CDR2: MGHRA, YSYEKL. Details on this clone: The antigen remains unidentified.

Study-wide results and caveats: It was the non-shared clonotypes that had lower generation probabilities than clonotypes shared by all four donors.

J is TRBJ2-7 and V is TRBV4-1; the match to TRBD2 covers 8 bases. The specimen was naive CD8+ T cells sorted from blood. The clonotype was recovered from a man in his thirties or forties in good health. The CDR3 DNA reads as TGCGCCAGCAGCCAACTCCCCGGGGGGGGTTACGAGCAGTACTTC. Amino acid sequence: CASSQLPGGGYEQYF.